The present TCR beta chain was sequenced within a study of T cell responses to AZD1222 COVID-19 vaccine. Points from the study as a whole: The study found vaccine-associated CD4 TCRs spanning spike, dominant at 160-218 and 743-854.

Repertoires were generated with immunoSEQ multiplex PCR, while TCRdb's copy carries only in-frame clones and drops some. The sample records 150,000 to 200,000 clones, 70% to 90% being singletons. A word on this clone: Its antigen is still unknown.

The CDR3 totals 15 residues. V lost 5 bases and J 4 bases, leaving 17 bases between the germline ends. Germline V gene data show CDR1 as SGHAT and CDR2 as FQNNGV. The origin of this receptor is an adult in good health. The input for sequencing was peripheral blood, taken on day 0 of AZD1222 vaccination. The chain combines TRBV11-2 with TRBJ1-2; D is unclear. CDR3 coding DNA: TGTGCCAGCAGCCCTAAACCAGGACCCTCCTATGGCTACACCTTC. This sequence encodes CASSPKPGPSYGYTF. The complete variable domain, with remaining parts taken from reference TRBV11-2 and TRBJ1-2, reads EAGVAQSPRYKIIEKRQSVAFWCNPISGHATLYWYQQILGQGPKLLIQFQNNGVVDDSQLPKDRFSAERLKGVDSTLKIQPAKLEDSAVYLCASSPKPGPSYGYTFGSGTRLTVV.